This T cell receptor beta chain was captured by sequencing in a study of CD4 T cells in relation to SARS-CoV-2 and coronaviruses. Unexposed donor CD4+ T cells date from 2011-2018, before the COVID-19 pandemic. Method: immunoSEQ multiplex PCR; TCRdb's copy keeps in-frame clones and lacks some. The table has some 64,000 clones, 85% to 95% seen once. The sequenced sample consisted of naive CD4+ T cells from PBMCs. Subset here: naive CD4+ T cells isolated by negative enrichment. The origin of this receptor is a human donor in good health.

CDR3 amino acids: CASSYLAPYNEQFF. In DNA form, the CDR3 reads TGTGCCAGCAGTTACTTGGCACCATACAATGAGCAGTTCTTC. This chain links TRBV6-5 with TRBJ2-1; D remains ambiguous. Germline-derived CDR1 and CDR2 are MNHEY and SVGAGI. There are 14 residues in the CDR3. V was pared by 1 base and J by 4 bases, with 8 bases between.